Sequencing of this TCR beta chain was carried out in a study of blood T cells in healthy people across ages. Comments on this clonotype: Its target is not known.

For the second PCR, which ran for about 7 to 11 cycles, a sample-barcoded 5' primer and a J-beta primer mix were used. Carrying 12 random nucleotides, a template-switch adaptor labeled each individual cDNA molecule. From each sample, at least 2.5 million paired-end reads containing CDR3 were obtained. TCRdb independently ran MiXCR on the 5' RACE reads; one entry per CDR3 protein. The sample lists around 500,000 distinct CDR3 sequences, approximately 26% occurring once. Study results and caveats: A greater number of naive CD4+ cells and higher diversity distinguished long-lived donors from aged donors.

These same records also appear under a second study, on T cells of mothers and their children. That publication notes: The authors used all extracted RNA for cDNA synthesis, at about 1.6 ug per 15 ul.

The sequenced sample consisted of blood. The TCR sequence derives from a boy aged 2-9 years in good health.

The CDR3 sequence is CSARPSGVNSPLHF. For the CDR3, the DNA is TGCAGTGCTAGACCATCGGGGGTTAATTCACCCCTCCACTTT. The gene calls are TRBV20-1 and TRBJ1-6; D is perhaps TRBD1 (5 bases). This CDR3 contains 14 residues. CDR1 and CDR2 (germline): DFQATT, SNEGSKA (reference sequence). Trimming took off 2 bases at V and 6 bases at J, with 11 bases between the two ends.